This TCR beta chain appears in the sequencing data of a study of blood T cell repertoires in COVID-19. Generated by immunoSEQ multiplex PCR, the TCRdb table keeps only in-frame clones and is missing some. The table shows approximately 210,000 clones, with approximately 84% occurring only once. The CDR3 runs to 12 residues. Per the germline V gene, CDR1 is SGHAT and CDR2 is FQNNGV. The ends lost 4 bases at V and 10 bases at J; junction bases unmatched: 1. The material sequenced was peripheral blood. The chain has TRBV11-2 and TRBJ1-4, with 9 bases identical to TRBD1. This sequence originates from a man aged 40-55 years with active or convalescent COVID-19. In DNA, the CDR3 is TGTGCCAGCAGCTCGACAGGGGGAAAACTGTTTTTT. Amino acids: CASSSTGGKLFF.